A single sample is the source of the 10 T cell receptor beta chains below, sequenced in a study of blood T cell repertoires in COVID-19. The repertoire was sequenced with immunoSEQ multiplex PCR; TCRdb's copy has only in-frame clones and lacks some. The sample lists about 220,000 clones; roughly nine tenths were seen once. Source material: PBMCs or T cells enriched from blood (not recorded which). Source of these receptors: a woman under 30 in a cohort exposed to, infected with or recovered from COVID-19 (not recorded which).

This clone was seen just once. The V and J genes are TRBV10-3 and TRBJ2-1; 10 bases map to TRBD1. Trimming removed 4 bases from V and 0 bases from J; junction bases left unmatched: 3. This CDR3 has 16 amino acids. Germline V gives CDR1 ENHRY, CDR2 SYGVKD. The CDR3 loop is CAISGRTGGSYNEQFF. The CDR3 DNA follows: TGTGCCATCAGTGGAAGGACAGGGGGCTCCTACAATGAGCAGTTCTTC.

This clone has only a few counts. The chain carries TRBV4-1 and TRBJ2-7, with D tentatively TRBD1 (5 bases). Trimming took 3 bases from V and 2 from J, leaving 11 bases between them. This CDR3 spans 14 amino acids. The germline V gene has CDR1 MGHRA and CDR2 YSYEKL. CDR3 residues: CASSHPDTAYEQYF. The CDR3 region has the DNA TGCGCCAGCAGCCATCCGGACACCGCCTACGAGCAGTACTTC.

The chain joins TRBV9 to TRBJ2-1; TRBD2 aligns across 8 bases. From germline, CDR1 is SGDLS and CDR2 YYNGEE. V shed 0 bases and J 3 bases; nucleotides not matched to a gene: 5. This CDR3 spans 16 amino acids. The CDR3 DNA sequence: TGTGCCAGCAGCGTAGGTTCTAGCGGGTACTACAATGAGCAGTTCTTC. Residues: CASSVGSSGYYNEQFF.

Details on this clone: One junction end disagrees with the germline gene, perhaps due to a read error. The chain links TRBV6-2 or TRBV6-3 to TRBJ2-1; 12 nucleotides match TRBD1. The CDR3 spans 19 residues. Germline CDR1 MNHEY, CDR2 SVGEGT. The CDR3 DNA is TGTGCCAGCAGTCACTCGGGACAGGGGGCTTCCCTCTCCTACAATGAGCAGTTCTTC. Translation: CASSHSGQGASLSYNEQFF.

The chain uses TRBV5-1 and TRBJ2-7; 10 nucleotides agree with TRBD1. The CDR3 consists of 16 residues. Germline V gene sequence: CDR1 SGHRS, CDR2 YFSETQ. J gave up 2 bases and V 5 bases, and 10 bases lay outside the gene matches. The CDR3 nucleotides read TGCGCCAGCAGTCCTTTTACCGGGACAGGGGCCTACGAGCAGTACTTC. It specifies CASSPFTGTGAYEQYF.

The chain combines TRBV2 with TRBJ2-5; 8 bases fit TRBD2. Looked up from germline, CDR1 is SNHLY and CDR2 is FYNNEI. The CDR3 is 12 residues long. Trimming took 8 bases from V and 5 from J; bases not matched to a gene: 4. The CDR3 loop is CASGKRGETQYF. The CDR3 coding sequence is TGTGCCAGCGGGAAGCGGGGGGAGACCCAGTACTTC.

CDR3 in DNA: TGCGCCAGCAGCTTGACAGGGGGGAATAACTATGGCTACACCTTC. Protein: CASSLTGGNNYGYTF. The V gene is TRBV5-1, the J gene TRBJ1-2, with TRBD1 matching over 8 bases. Germline values: CDR1 SGHRS, CDR2 YFSETQ. This CDR3 is built from 15 residues. J lost 1 base, V lost 1 base, and 3 bases had no gene match.

The chain is built from TRBV30 and TRBJ2-1; possibly TRBD1 for D (6 bases). Germline CDR1 GTSNPN, CDR2 SVGIG (reference sequence). The CDR3 is made up of 17 amino acids. Trimming pared 1 base from V and 4 bases from J, leaving 20 bases between. The CDR3 nucleotides read TGTGCCTGGAGTGGACCGTCCCGGGACACTTTATACAATGAGCAGTTCTTC. Amino acid sequence: CAWSGPSRDTLYNEQFF.

This chain joins TRBV9 and TRBJ2-1; D may be TRBD2 (6 bases). The CDR3 extends over 16 amino acids. Germline V gene data show CDR1 as SGDLS and CDR2 as YYNGEE. V lost 0 bases and J lost 8, with 18 bases in between. CDR3 in DNA: TGTGCCAGCAGCGTAGAACGGGGGAGAGCCTTCGATGAGCAGTTCTTC. Protein sequence: CASSVERGRAFDEQFF.

The J gene is TRBJ1-1, the V gene TRBV3-1 (or the pseudogene TRBV3-2); D is unresolved. Trimming shortened V by 0 bases and J by 5 bases, and 10 bases separated the two germline ends. The CDR3 is 14 amino acids. In germline, CDR1 is LGHDT, CDR2 YNNKEL (reference sequence). The CDR3 DNA reads as TGTGCCAGCAGCCAAGATGGTCGGGAAACTGAAGCTTTCTTT. Its protein product is CASSQDGRETEAFF.